This T cell receptor beta chain was sequenced during a study of beta chain features in type 1 diabetes. Notes on the study in general: Type 1 diabetes patients showed a moderate but significant shortening of TCRB CDR3s in all four CD4+ subsets.

This clone occurred once. Its specificity is not known. Expressed TCRB transcripts got sequenced, as all isolated RNA was reverse transcribed. Naive, central memory and regulatory T cell samples yielded around 3.6 million reads on average. The method was immunoSEQ multiplex PCR; TCRdb's version includes in-frame clones alone and lacks a portion of them. The table includes about 260,000 clones, over 20% detected once. V was trimmed by 4 bases and J by 3 bases, leaving 19 bases between them. The CDR3 consists of 16 residues. Germline loops: CDR1 SGHDT, CDR2 YYEEEE. The chain recombines TRBV5-6 with TRBJ1-1; TRBD1 is a possible D gene (6 bases). The clonotype comes from a woman aged 40-49 years with type 1 diabetes. The sample taken for sequencing was naive CD4+ T cells from blood. The CDR3 sequence: CASSGLGAELHTEAFF. The CDR3 DNA is TGTGCCAGCAGCGGGCTGGGGGCAGAGCTACACACTGAAGCTTTCTTT. The entire variable domain, with the rest obtained from reference TRBV5-6 and TRBJ1-1, is as follows: DAGVTQSPTHLIKTRGQQVTLRCSPKSGHDTVSWYQQALGQGPQFIFQYYEEEERQRGNFPDRFSGHQFPNYSSELNVNALLLGDSALYLCASSGLGAELHTEAFFGQGTRLTVV.